This entry lists 30 T cell receptor beta chains sequenced from one sample in a study of glioma-infiltrating T cells after dendritic cell vaccination. Libraries were prepared by immunoSEQ multiplex PCR; TCRdb keeps only in-frame clonotypes and omits some of them. The sample includes about 90,000 clones, approximately 81% of them seen just once. Sequencing used blood, obtained before dendritic cell vaccination. The receptors were gathered from a human donor with glioblastoma.

Remarks on this clone: This same CDR3 is encoded by further DNA sequences in the sample. The rearrangement uses TRBV5-1 and TRBJ2-7; 10 bases fit TRBD2. Germline CDR1 reads SGHRS; CDR2 reads YFSETQ. The CDR3 has 14 residues. V shed 0 bases, J shed 4 bases, and the junction held 1 base outside the gene matches. CDR3 residues: CASSLVSGGYEQYF. The DNA for the CDR3 is TGCGCCAGCAGCTTGGTTAGCGGGGGGTACGAGCAGTACTTC.

This clone was observed once. V usage is TRBV28 and J usage is TRBJ2-1, with 8 bases matching TRBD2. The germline CDR1 and CDR2 sequences are MDHEN and SYDVKM. The CDR3 spans 14 residues. V was pared by 3 bases and J by 9 bases, with 7 bases of the junction left unmatched. The CDR3 sequence: CASSFPGGAGEQFF. The CDR3 coding sequence is TGTGCCAGCAGTTTTCCCGGGGGGGCAGGTGAGCAGTTCTTC.

The chain has TRBV7-3 and TRBJ2-7; 10 bases agree with TRBD2. V lost 3 bases to trimming and J lost 5 bases; unmatched junction nucleotides: 4. Germline V gene data show CDR1 as SGHTA and CDR2 as FQGTGA. The CDR3 sequence is 14 residues long. CDR3 sequence: CASSLSGRDDEQYF. DNA of the CDR3: TGTGCCAGCAGCTTGAGCGGGAGGGACGACGAGCAGTACTTC.

This sequence joins TRBV5-1 and TRBJ1-3; D not resolved. The CDR3 spans 15 residues. Trimming removed 1 base from V and 4 bases from J, with 12 bases in between. Germline CDR1 reads SGHRS; CDR2 reads YFSETQ. The CDR3 sequence: CASSLSGEVGNTIYF. The CDR3 region has the DNA TGCGCCAGCAGCTTGTCCGGGGAAGTCGGAAACACCATATATTTT.

The chain is built from TRBV6-5 and TRBJ1-2; 9 nucleotides agree with TRBD1. The CDR3 covers 15 residues. The germline V gene encodes CDR1 MNHEY and CDR2 SVGAGI. V shed 4 bases, J shed 8 bases, and the junction held 11 bases outside the gene matches. The CDR3 loop reads CASSFLRDREDGYTF. The CDR3 DNA is TGTGCCAGCAGTTTCCTCCGGGACAGGGAGGACGGCTACACCTTC.

V gene TRBV6-1 combines with J gene TRBJ2-7, with D tentatively TRBD2 (5 bases). CDR3 length equals 15 residues. V lost 7 bases and J lost 0, with 16 bases in between. CDR1 and CDR2 (germline): MNHNS, SASEGT. The CDR3, as DNA: TGTGCCAGCATTCCCCCGGGATTAAGCTCCTACGAGCAGTACTTC. This encodes CASIPPGLSSYEQYF.

V is TRBV7-9 and J is TRBJ2-2; 9 nucleotides line up with TRBD2. Per the germline V gene, CDR1 is SEHNR and CDR2 is FQNEAQ (reference sequence). V shed 6 bases and J 1 base; nucleotides not matched to a gene: 9. The CDR3 runs to 17 residues. CDR3 sequence: CASRRDRAGGNTGELFF. Here the CDR3 DNA reads TGTGCCAGCAGACGCGACCGAGCGGGAGGGAACACCGGGGAGCTGTTTTTT. Supplemented by reference TRBV7-9 and TRBJ2-2, the full variable domain reads DTGVSQNPRHKITKRGQNVTFRCDPISEHNRLYWYRQTLGQGPEFLTYFQNEAQLEKSRLLSDRFSAERPKGSFSTLEIQRTEQGDSAMYLCASRRDRAGGNTGELFFGEGSRLTVL.

V gene TRBV15 combines with J gene TRBJ2-5; 7 bases match TRBD1. CDR3 length: 16 amino acids. The J segment lost 2 bases and the V segment lost 3 bases, leaving 9 bases of the junction unmatched. From germline, CDR1 is LNHNV and CDR2 YYDKDF (reference sequence). The CDR3 protein is CATSSPGQVLQETQYF. The CDR3 DNA sequence: TGTGCCACCAGCAGTCCCGGACAGGTCCTACAAGAGACCCAGTACTTC.

The V gene is TRBV5-1, the J gene TRBJ1-2; D not resolved. Germline CDR1 and CDR2: SGHRS and YFSETQ. Trimming left V 0 bases short and J 4 bases short, with 7 bases between. This CDR3 is built from 13 residues. This chain's CDR3 is CASSLDGVYGYTF. The CDR3 DNA reads TGCGCCAGCAGCTTGGACGGAGTCTATGGCTACACCTTC.

J is TRBJ2-1 and V is TRBV29-1; 7 nucleotides line up with TRBD1. There are 12 residues in the CDR3. Per the germline V gene, CDR1 is SQVTM and CDR2 is ANQGSEA. J gave up 8 bases and V 8 bases, and 9 bases lay outside the gene matches. The CDR3 region is CSSTGFVDEQFF. The DNA of the CDR3 is TGCAGCTCGACAGGGTTCGTCGATGAGCAGTTCTTC.

The gene calls are TRBV9 and TRBJ2-1, with 9 nucleotides matching TRBD2. Germline V gives CDR1 SGDLS, CDR2 YYNGEE. V trimming: 0 bases; J trimming: 9 bases; junction bases outside the gene matches: 7. There are 15 residues in the CDR3. CDR3 DNA sequence: TGTGCCAGCAGCGTAGAACAGCGGGGGGCAGGTGAGCAGTTCTTC. As protein: CASSVEQRGAGEQFF. The entire variable domain, with the rest obtained from reference TRBV9 and TRBJ2-1, is as follows: DSGVTQTPKHLITATGQRVTLRCSPRSGDLSVYWYQQSLDQGLQFLIQYYNGEERAKGNILERFSAQQFPDLHSELNLSSLELGDSALYFCASSVEQRGAGEQFFGPGTRLTVL.

The chain employs TRBV29-1 and TRBJ1-1; 8 nucleotides align to TRBD1. V was clipped by 6 bases and J by 6 bases; unmatched bases: 15. CDR3 length: 15 residues. Germline V lookup: CDR1 SQVTM, CDR2 ANQGSEA. The CDR3 loop is CSVAGTGGRVAEAFF. CDR3 DNA sequence: TGCAGCGTAGCTGGAACAGGGGGACGAGTGGCTGAAGCTTTCTTT.

CDR3 sequence: CASTDYPGFVAFF. The CDR3 coding sequence is TGTGCCAGTACCGACTACCCGGGGTTCGTCGCTTTCTTT. The V gene is TRBV19, the J gene TRBJ1-1, with D hard to call. Germline CDR1 and CDR2: LNHDA and SQIVND (reference sequence). This CDR3 is built from 13 residues. Trimming cost V 7 bases and J 11 bases, with 20 bases left between them.

The chain carries TRBV4-1 and TRBJ2-1, with 8 bases fitting TRBD2. This CDR3 region has 14 residues. V lost 4 bases to trimming and J lost 4 bases; unmatched junction nucleotides: 3. Germline CDR1 MGHRA, CDR2 YSYEKL. The DNA of the CDR3 is TGCGCCAGCAGCCGGAGCGGGGGATACAATGAGCAGTTCTTC. Protein product: CASSRSGGYNEQFF.

On this clone itself: At one of its ends the junction is not consistent with the germline gene, which may arise from a read error. This chain connects TRBV7-2 to TRBJ2-7, with 7 bases that match TRBD2. Germline CDR1 and CDR2: SGHTA and FQGNSA. The CDR3 totals 14 residues. In DNA form, the CDR3 reads TGTGCCAGCAGCTTAGCGGGGCTGTCGTGGGGGGGTAACTTC. It specifies CASSLAGLSWGGNF.

V is TRBV4-3 and J is TRBJ1-4, with TRBD1 identical over 9 bases. After removal of 2 bases from V and 6 bases from J, the junction contained 4 bases not matched to a gene. Per germline, CDR1 LGHNA and CDR2 YSLEER. The CDR3 sequence is 15 residues long. The CDR3 DNA sequence: TGCGCCAGCAGCCAACAGGGACAGGGTGATGAAAAACTGTTTTTT. Its translation: CASSQQGQGDEKLFF.

This sequence joins TRBV6-6 and TRBJ2-2; no reliable D call. Germline CDR1 is MNHNY and CDR2 is SVGAGI (reference sequence). The ends were cut back, 7 bases at V and 0 bases at J, with 15 bases in the middle. This CDR3 has 16 amino acids. CDR3 sequence reads: CASTPGSTANTGELFF. In DNA, the CDR3 is TGTGCCAGCACCCCAGGCTCGACGGCGAACACCGGGGAGCTGTTTTTT.

Here the CDR3 reads CASSSQGQGARYGYTF. The CDR3 bases are TGTGCCAGCAGTTCCCAGGGACAGGGGGCTCGGTATGGCTACACCTTC. The chain joins TRBV27 to TRBJ1-2, with 12 bases fitting TRBD1. V lost 4 bases, J lost 5 bases, and 8 bases stayed unmatched. CDR1 and CDR2 from the germline V gene are MNHEY and SMNVEV (reference sequence). The CDR3 is 16 amino acids.

The chain employs TRBV12-2 and TRBJ1-1. TRBV12-2 is a pseudogene segment. The CDR3 contains 19 residues. CDR3 protein: CASRFRYGWVAGRATEAFF. The CDR3 region has the DNA TGTGCAAGTCGCTTCCGATATGGATGGGTGGCGGGGCGGGCAACTGAAGCTTTCTTT.

The chain carries TRBV10-3 and TRBJ2-7, with D maybe TRBD1 (5 bases). The V and J ends lost 0 bases and 4 bases respectively, with 13 bases between them. CDR3 length: 15 residues. Germline V CDR1 and CDR2: ENHRY, SYGVKD. As DNA, the CDR3 is TGTGCCATCAGTGAGTCGGTGGGGCTTCTATACGAGCAGTACTTC. This sequence encodes CAISESVGLLYEQYF.

The rearrangement uses TRBV5-6 and TRBJ2-1; D gene ambiguous. The length of the CDR3 is 14 residues. The germline V and J ends were trimmed by 1 base and 7 bases, with 12 bases remaining between them. Germline V gene lookup returns CDR1 SGHDT and CDR2 YYEEEE. DNA of the CDR3: TGTGCCAGCAGCTTGCGTCATCTTCGGAATGAGCAGTTCTTC. This translates into CASSLRHLRNEQFF.

This chain joins TRBV9 and TRBJ2-2; D call uncertain. Germline assignment: CDR1 SGDLS and CDR2 YYNGEE. CDR3 length equals 15 residues. V dropped 2 bases and J dropped 6 bases, with 14 bases sitting between them. CDR3 protein: CASSVSPLGSGELFF. DNA of the CDR3: TGTGCCAGCAGCGTTTCCCCGCTTGGCTCCGGGGAGCTGTTTTTT.

The CDR3 loop is CASSRGQGYEQYF. In nucleotides, the CDR3 is TGCGCCAGCAGCCGGGGACAGGGCTACGAGCAGTACTTC. V gene TRBV4-3 combines with J gene TRBJ2-7; 9 nucleotides agree with TRBD1. Germline V gene lookup returns CDR1 LGHNA and CDR2 YSLEER. The trim removed 4 bases at V and 3 bases at J, leaving 1 base unmatched. The CDR3 covers 13 residues.

V is TRBV5-4 and J is TRBJ2-7; D might be TRBD1 (5 bases). This CDR3 has 15 amino acids. Trimming shortened V by 0 bases and J by 4 bases, and 14 bases separated the two germline ends. Per germline, CDR1 SGHNT and CDR2 YYREEE (reference sequence). In DNA form, the CDR3 reads TGTGCCAGCAGCTTGGGGCAGGGTGGTGGGTACGAGCAGTACTTC. This codes for CASSLGQGGGYEQYF. The full variable domain, with the rest looked up from reference TRBV5-4 and TRBJ2-7, is ETGVTQSPTHLIKTRGQQVTLRCSSQSGHNTVSWYQQALGQGPQFIFQYYREEENGRGNFPPRFSGLQFPNYSSELNVNALELDDSALYLCASSLGQGGGYEQYFGPGTRLTVT.

CDR3 DNA sequence: TGTGCCAGCACCTCCCGGAGGCAGATGAACACTGAAGCTTTCTTT. Protein sequence: CASTSRRQMNTEAFF. The V call is TRBV11-3, the J call TRBJ1-1; D gene uncertain. The CDR3 length is 15 residues. Germline loops: CDR1 SGHNT, CDR2 YENEEA. The V gene lost 7 bases and the J gene lost 0 bases, with 15 bases spanning the gap.

The chain couples TRBV7-9 to TRBJ2-3; weak D call: TRBD1 (6 bases). The germline gives CDR1 SEHNR, CDR2 FQNEAQ (reference sequence). This CDR3 spans 15 amino acids. Trimming took 4 bases from V and 5 from J, leaving 16 bases between them. Written as DNA, the CDR3 is TGTGCCAGCAGCTCATCCAGGGGTCCTGGAGATACGCAGTATTTT. This codes for CASSSSRGPGDTQYF.

The chain combines TRBV18 with TRBJ1-1; 8 bases line up with TRBD1. The V segment lost 6 bases and the J segment 3 bases; nucleotides outside the gene matches: 9. This CDR3 has 15 amino acids. From germline, CDR1 is KGHSH and CDR2 LQKENI. CDR3: CASSPNLGQDTEAFF. For the CDR3, the DNA is TGTGCCAGCTCGCCTAACTTGGGACAGGACACTGAAGCTTTCTTT. Filled out from reference TRBV18 and TRBJ1-1, the complete variable domain reads NAGVMQNPRHLVRRRGQEARLRCSPMKGHSHVYWYRQLPEEGLKFMVYLQKENIIDESGMPKERFSAEFPKEGPSILRIQQVVRGDSAAYFCASSPNLGQDTEAFFGQGTRLTVV.

This clone has just a few counts. For the CDR3, the DNA is TGTGCCAGCAGCTTAAGGGGGCTAGACGGAAACACCATATATTTT. It specifies CASSLRGLDGNTIYF. The chain is built from TRBV7-9 and TRBJ1-3, with 7 bases aligning to TRBD1. Trimming cost V 2 bases and J 4 bases; bases outside gene matches: 5. Looked up from germline, CDR1 is SEHNR and CDR2 is FQNEAQ (reference sequence). This CDR3 is 15 amino acids long.

This chain connects TRBV12-5 to TRBJ1-6; D possibly corresponds to TRBD1 (5 bases). The V gene lost 4 bases and the J gene lost 7 bases, with 20 bases spanning the gap. CDR1 and CDR2 (germline): LGHNT, FRNRAP. The CDR3 loop spans 17 amino acids. The CDR3: CASGSTLQAGRNSPLHF. The CDR3 coding sequence is TGTGCTAGTGGTTCGACCCTCCAAGCGGGGCGAAATTCACCCCTCCACTTT.

This clone showed up just once. The chain couples TRBV10-1 to TRBJ1-1, with 8 bases lining up with TRBD1. This CDR3 is built from 15 residues. V shed 8 bases, J shed 1 base, and the junction held 9 bases outside the gene matches. Germline V lookup: CDR1 WNHNN, CDR2 SYGVQD (reference sequence). The chain's CDR3 is CASGTGTLGNTEAFF. The CDR3 DNA is TGCGCCAGCGGGACAGGTACCTTAGGGAACACTGAAGCTTTCTTT.